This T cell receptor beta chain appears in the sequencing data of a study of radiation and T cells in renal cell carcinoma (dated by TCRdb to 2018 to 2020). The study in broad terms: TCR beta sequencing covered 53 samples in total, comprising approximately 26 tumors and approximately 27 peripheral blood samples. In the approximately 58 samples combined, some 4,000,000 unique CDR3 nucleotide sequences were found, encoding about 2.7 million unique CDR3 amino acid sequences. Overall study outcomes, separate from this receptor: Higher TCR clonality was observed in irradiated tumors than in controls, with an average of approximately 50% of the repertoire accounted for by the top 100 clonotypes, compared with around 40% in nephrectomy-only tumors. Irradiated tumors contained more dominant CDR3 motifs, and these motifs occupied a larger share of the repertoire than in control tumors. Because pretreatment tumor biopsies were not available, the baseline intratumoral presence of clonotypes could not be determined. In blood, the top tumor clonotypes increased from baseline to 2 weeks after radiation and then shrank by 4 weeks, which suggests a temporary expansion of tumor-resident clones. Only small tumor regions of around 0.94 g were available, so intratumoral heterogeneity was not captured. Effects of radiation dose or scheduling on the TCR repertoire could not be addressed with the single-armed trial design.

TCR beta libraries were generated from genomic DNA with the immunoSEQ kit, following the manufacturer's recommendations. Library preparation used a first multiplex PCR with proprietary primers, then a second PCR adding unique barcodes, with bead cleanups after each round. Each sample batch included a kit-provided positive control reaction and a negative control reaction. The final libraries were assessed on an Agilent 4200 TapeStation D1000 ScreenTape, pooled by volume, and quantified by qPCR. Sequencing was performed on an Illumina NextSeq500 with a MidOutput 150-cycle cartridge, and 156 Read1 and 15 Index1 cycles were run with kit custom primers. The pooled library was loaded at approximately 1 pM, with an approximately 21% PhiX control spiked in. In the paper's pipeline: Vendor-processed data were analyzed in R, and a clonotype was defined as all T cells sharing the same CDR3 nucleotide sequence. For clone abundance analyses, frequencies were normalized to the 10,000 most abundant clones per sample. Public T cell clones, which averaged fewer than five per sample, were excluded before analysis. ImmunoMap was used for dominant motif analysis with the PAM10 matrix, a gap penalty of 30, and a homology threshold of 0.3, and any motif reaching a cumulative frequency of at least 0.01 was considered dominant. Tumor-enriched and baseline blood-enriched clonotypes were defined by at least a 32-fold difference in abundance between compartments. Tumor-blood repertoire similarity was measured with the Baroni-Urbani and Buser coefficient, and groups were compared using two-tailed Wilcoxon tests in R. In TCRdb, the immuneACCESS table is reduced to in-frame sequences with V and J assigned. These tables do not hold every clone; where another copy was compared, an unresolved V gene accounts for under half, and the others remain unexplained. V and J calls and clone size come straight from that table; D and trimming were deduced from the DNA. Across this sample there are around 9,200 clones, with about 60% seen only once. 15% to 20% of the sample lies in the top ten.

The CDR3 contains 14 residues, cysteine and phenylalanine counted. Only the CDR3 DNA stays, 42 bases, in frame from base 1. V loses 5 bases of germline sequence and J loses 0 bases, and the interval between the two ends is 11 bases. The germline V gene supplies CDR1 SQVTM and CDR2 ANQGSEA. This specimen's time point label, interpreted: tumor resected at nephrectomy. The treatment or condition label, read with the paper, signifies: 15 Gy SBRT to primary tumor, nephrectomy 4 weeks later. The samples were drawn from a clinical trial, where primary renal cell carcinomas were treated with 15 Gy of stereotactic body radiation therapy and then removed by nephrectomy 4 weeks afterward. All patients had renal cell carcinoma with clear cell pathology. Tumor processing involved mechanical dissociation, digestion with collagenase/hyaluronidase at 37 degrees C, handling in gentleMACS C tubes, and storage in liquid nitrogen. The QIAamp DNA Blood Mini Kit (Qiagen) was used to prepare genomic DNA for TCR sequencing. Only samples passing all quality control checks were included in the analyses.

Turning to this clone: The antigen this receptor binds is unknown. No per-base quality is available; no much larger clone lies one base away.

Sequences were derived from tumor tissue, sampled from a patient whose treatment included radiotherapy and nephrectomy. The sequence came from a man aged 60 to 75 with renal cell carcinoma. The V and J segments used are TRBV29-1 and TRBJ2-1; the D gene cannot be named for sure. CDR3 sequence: CSVKAASSYNEQFF. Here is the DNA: TGCAGCGTTAAGGCTGCGAGCTCCTACAATGAGCAGTTCTTC.